This paragraph covers one T cell receptor (beta chain) sequence. Produced via immunoSEQ multiplex PCR; TCRdb's table is partial and in-frame only. In the table there are 270,000 or so clones, 89% of which are singletons. The sample belongs to a study of blood T cell repertoires in COVID-19. Across the study: In each case, the material was cDNA or gDNA derived from T cells, B-cell-depleted T cells, or PBMCs.

The source of this sequence is a woman in her 40s who had recovered from COVID-19. Sequenced: peripheral blood.

The chain's CDR3 is CASTPRQGGFANTGELFF. CDR3 bases: TGTGCCAGTACCCCCCGACAGGGGGGGTTCGCGAACACCGGGGAGCTGTTTTTT. The chain joins TRBV19 to TRBJ2-2; 9 bases line up with TRBD1. The germline gives CDR1 LNHDA, CDR2 SQIVND (reference sequence). The CDR3 is made up of 18 amino acids. V trimming: 7 bases; J trimming: 0 bases; junction bases outside the gene matches: 12.